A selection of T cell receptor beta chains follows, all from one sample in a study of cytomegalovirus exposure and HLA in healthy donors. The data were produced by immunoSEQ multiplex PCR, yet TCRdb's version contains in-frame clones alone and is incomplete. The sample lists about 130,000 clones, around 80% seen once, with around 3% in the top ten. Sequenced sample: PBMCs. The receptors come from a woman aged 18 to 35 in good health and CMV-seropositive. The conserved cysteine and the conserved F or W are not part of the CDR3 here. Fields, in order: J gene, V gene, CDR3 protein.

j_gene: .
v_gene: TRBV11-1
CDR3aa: ASSPETRGEQY

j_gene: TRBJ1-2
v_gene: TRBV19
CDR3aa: ASSIRDRTPGGYT

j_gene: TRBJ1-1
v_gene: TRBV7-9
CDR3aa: ASSLWGRGRFTEAF

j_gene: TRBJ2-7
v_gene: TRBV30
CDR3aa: AWSPRTSGGPYEQY

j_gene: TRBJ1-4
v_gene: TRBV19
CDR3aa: ASSTTGEMKSLF

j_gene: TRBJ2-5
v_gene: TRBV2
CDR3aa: ASSDEAGGVMETQY

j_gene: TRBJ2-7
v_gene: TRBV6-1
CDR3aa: ASSRGQQY

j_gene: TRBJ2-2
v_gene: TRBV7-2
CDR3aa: ASSLYHTGELF

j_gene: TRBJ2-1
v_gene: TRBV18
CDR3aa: ASSPGAGVDEQF

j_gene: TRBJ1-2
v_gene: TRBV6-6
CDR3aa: ASSVLRGYT

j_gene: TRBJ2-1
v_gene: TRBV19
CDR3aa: ASKSISPYSGYNEQF

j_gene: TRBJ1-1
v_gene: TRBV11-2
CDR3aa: ASSSQGAITEAF

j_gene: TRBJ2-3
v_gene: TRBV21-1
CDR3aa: ASSNGPSGGPYSTDTQY

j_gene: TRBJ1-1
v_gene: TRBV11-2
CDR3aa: ASSYPLTEAF

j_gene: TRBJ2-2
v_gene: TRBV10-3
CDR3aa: AISGTRGSGTAGELF

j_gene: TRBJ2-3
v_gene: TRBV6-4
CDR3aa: ASSDSTGTDTQY

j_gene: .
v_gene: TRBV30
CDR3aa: AWSFTGGEQY

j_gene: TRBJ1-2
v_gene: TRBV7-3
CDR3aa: ASSLTVLGDGYT

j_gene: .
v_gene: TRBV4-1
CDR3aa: ASSHSTSYEQY

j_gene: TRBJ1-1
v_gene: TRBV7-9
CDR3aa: ASIPPGGKNTEAF

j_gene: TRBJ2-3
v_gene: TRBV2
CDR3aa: ASLRFYSPTDTQY

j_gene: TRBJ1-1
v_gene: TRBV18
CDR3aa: ASSQTGGGNEAF